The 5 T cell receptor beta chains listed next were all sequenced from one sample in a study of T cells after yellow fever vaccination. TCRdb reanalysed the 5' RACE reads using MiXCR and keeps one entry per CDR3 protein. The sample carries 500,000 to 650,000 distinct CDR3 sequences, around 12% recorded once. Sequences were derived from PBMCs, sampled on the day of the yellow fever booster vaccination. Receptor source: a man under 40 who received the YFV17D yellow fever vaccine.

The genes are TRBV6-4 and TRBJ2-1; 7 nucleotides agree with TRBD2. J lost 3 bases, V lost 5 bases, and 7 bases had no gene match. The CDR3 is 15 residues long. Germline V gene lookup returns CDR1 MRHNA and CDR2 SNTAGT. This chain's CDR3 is CASSPRAGDYNEQFF. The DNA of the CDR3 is TGTGCCAGCAGTCCGAGGGCGGGGGACTACAATGAGCAGTTCTTC.

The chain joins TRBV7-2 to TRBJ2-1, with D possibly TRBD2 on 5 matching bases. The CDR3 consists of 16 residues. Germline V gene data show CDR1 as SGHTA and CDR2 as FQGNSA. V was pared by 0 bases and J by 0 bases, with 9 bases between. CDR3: CASSLAASSSYNEQFF. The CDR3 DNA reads TGTGCCAGCAGCTTAGCGGCTAGCTCCTCCTACAATGAGCAGTTCTTC.

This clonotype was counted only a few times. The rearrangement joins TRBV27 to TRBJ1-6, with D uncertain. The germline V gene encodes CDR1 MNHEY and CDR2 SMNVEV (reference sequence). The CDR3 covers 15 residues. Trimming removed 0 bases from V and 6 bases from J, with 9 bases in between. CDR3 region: CASSLSAAANSPLHF. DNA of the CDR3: TGTGCCAGCAGTTTATCGGCAGCAGCTAATTCACCCCTCCACTTT.

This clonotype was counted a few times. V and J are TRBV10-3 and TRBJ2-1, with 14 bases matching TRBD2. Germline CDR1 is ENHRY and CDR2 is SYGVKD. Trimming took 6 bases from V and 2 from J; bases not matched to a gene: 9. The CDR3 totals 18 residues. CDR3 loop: CAISPGTSGSVPYNEQFF. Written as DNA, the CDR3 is TGTGCCATCAGCCCAGGGACTAGCGGGAGTGTACCCTACAATGAGCAGTTCTTC.

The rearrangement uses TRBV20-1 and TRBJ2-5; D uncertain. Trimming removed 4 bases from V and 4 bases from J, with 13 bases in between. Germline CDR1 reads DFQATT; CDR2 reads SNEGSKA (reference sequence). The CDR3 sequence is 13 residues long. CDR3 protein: CSAIKRVTETQYF. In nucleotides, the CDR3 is TGCAGTGCTATTAAAAGGGTAACAGAGACCCAGTACTTC.